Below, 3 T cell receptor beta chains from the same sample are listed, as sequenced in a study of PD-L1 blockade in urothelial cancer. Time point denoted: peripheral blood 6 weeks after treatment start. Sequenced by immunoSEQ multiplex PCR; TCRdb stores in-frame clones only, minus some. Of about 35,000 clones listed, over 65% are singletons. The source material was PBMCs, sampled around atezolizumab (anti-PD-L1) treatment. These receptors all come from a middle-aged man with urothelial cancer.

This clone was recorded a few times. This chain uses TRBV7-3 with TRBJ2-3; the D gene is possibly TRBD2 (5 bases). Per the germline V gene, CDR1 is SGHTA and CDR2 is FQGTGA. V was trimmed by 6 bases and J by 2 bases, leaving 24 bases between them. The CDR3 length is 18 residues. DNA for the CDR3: TGTGCCAGCAGTTTAGTCGGGAAAGGAGGTCGGGACACAGATACGCAGTATTTT. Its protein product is CASSLVGKGGRDTDTQYF.

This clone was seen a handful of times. The CDR3 is CATSRERASGNTIYF. In DNA, the CDR3 is TGTGCCACCAGCAGAGAGAGGGCCTCTGGAAACACCATATATTTT. The V gene is TRBV15, the J gene TRBJ1-3; D unresolved. This CDR3 has 15 residues. Germline loops: CDR1 LNHNV, CDR2 YYDKDF (reference sequence). V dropped 0 bases and J dropped 0 bases, with 6 bases sitting between them.

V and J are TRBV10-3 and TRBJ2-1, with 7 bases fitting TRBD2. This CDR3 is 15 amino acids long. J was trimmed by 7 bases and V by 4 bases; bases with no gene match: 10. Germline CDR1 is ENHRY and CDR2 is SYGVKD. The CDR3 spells CAISAGRESKNEQFF. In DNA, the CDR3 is TGTGCCATCAGTGCTGGGCGGGAGTCGAAGAATGAGCAGTTCTTC.